One T cell receptor beta chain is described in this entry. The data belong to a study of blood T cell repertoires in COVID-19. About the study: PBMCs, B-cell-depleted T cells, or T cells were the source of the cDNA or gDNA that made up the material.

As processed by the authors: The authors estimated nucleated cell counts from reference gene primer amplification. TCRdb keeps only in-frame clones here, not all; method: immunoSEQ multiplex PCR. The DNA gave D and trimming, while V, J and clone size come from that table. The data contain about 290,000 clones, around four fifths of them singletons. The CDR3 is made up of 11 amino acids. Germline V gene sequence: CDR1 MDHEN, CDR2 SYDVKM. V lost 2 bases to trimming and J lost 6 bases, with 5 bases between them. The chain couples TRBV28 to TRBJ2-7; D is unclear. The receptor comes from a woman between 50 and 59 years old with active or convalescent COVID-19. Material for sequencing was peripheral blood. CDR3 residues: CASSLRVEQYF. CDR3 DNA sequence: TGTGCCAGCAGTTTAAGAGTCGAGCAGTACTTC.